This T cell receptor beta chain was captured in a study of CD8 T cells in ankylosing spondylitis. Study-wide findings and caveats: Existing reports had already noted some motif variants in reactive arthritis synovial fluid and blood. Disease-associated clones were reportedly significantly overrepresented in matched ankylosing spondylitis synovial fluid. Several highly homologous variants made up a TCR beta motif that seemed to typify ankylosing spondylitis blood.

Trimming cost V 0 bases and J 5 bases, with 14 bases left between them. The CDR3 loop spans 16 amino acids. Germline-derived CDR1 and CDR2 are SGHRS and YFSETQ. This clonotype was observed many times. The antigen remains undetermined. A quantitative 5'-RACE method, one with molecular barcodes, was used to make TCR beta libraries. MiXCR, run by TCRdb on the 5' RACE reads, gives a single entry per CDR3 protein. The repertoire consists of about 240,000 distinct CDR3 sequences, with approximately 9% occurring once and the leading ten covering around 7%. The sequenced sample was blood, either unsorted or a sorted T cell fraction (not recorded which). This TCR was sampled from a male donor with ankylosing spondylitis or in good health (not recorded which). This sequence joins TRBV5-1 and TRBJ2-2; maybe TRBD2 (5 bases). The CDR3 protein is CASSLEVGVVTGELFF. The DNA for the CDR3 is TGCGCCAGCAGCTTGGAAGTGGGAGTGGTTACCGGGGAGCTGTTTTTT.